This passage covers 20 T cell receptor beta chains from one sample sequenced in a study of cytomegalovirus exposure and HLA in healthy donors. Amplification used 60 Vbeta primers and 13 Jbeta primers. Assay used: immunoSEQ multiplex PCR; TCRdb lists only in-frame clones, some missing. The sample has some 150,000 clones; around 75% are singletons. Material for sequencing was PBMCs. The origin of the receptors is a man between 25 and 39 years old in good health and CMV-seropositive.

The V and J genes are TRBV2 and TRBJ1-1; 7 nucleotides match TRBD1. CDR3 length equals 13 residues. Germline CDR1 is SNHLY and CDR2 is FYNNEI. V lost 6 bases and J lost 1; bases outside the gene matches: 2. For the CDR3, the DNA is TGTGCCAGCAGGAACAGGGGGAACACTGAAGCTTTCTTT. This sequence encodes CASRNRGNTEAFF.

This clone is a singleton in its sample. The V gene is TRBV6-4, the J gene TRBJ2-2; D not resolved. CDR1 MRHNA and CDR2 SNTAGT come from the germline V gene. Trimming took off 7 bases at V and 1 base at J, with 10 bases between the two ends. This CDR3 region has 14 residues. This CDR3 is CASTSDWNTGELFF. CDR3 bases: TGTGCCAGCACTTCAGATTGGAACACCGGGGAGCTGTTTTTT.

The chain is built from TRBV7-9 and TRBJ1-2; D unresolved. The germline V gene has CDR1 SEHNR and CDR2 FQNEAQ (reference sequence). The CDR3 covers 17 residues. Trimming took off 5 bases at V and 8 bases at J, with 27 bases between the two ends. In nucleotides, the CDR3 is TGTGCCAGCAGCACCTACTCAACCATCCCGAACTATGGCGGCTACACCTTC. Translating gives CASSTYSTIPNYGGYTF.

The chain uses TRBV7-2 and TRBJ2-1; D might be TRBD2 (5 bases). Trimming removed 1 base from V and 3 bases from J, with 10 bases in between. CDR1 is SGHTA and CDR2 is FQGNSA in the germline V gene. The CDR3 totals 15 residues. CDR3 sequence reads: CASSLEASYYNEQFF. For the CDR3, the DNA is TGTGCCAGCAGCTTAGAGGCTAGCTACTACAATGAGCAGTTCTTC.

This chain joins TRBV12-5 and TRBJ1-2; possible D gene TRBD1, 6 bases. Germline V lookup: CDR1 LGHNT, CDR2 FRNRAP. CDR3 length: 13 amino acids. The ends were cut back, 6 bases at V and 2 bases at J, with 10 bases in the middle. This chain's CDR3 is CASGSGQNYGYTF. CDR3 coding DNA: TGTGCTAGTGGGTCCGGACAGAACTATGGCTACACCTTC.

This clone was observed once. V is TRBV30 and J is TRBJ2-7; D possibly corresponds to TRBD1 (5 bases). The CDR3 consists of 11 residues. Germline values: CDR1 GTSNPN, CDR2 SVGIG (reference sequence). V lost 4 bases and J 4 bases, leaving 8 bases between the germline ends. The DNA for the CDR3 is TGTGCCTGGAACAGACAGTACGAGCAGTACTTC. This gives the protein CAWNRQYEQYF.

The chain links TRBV5-1 to TRBJ2-7; 8 bases line up with TRBD1. The CDR3 extends over 14 amino acids. Germline loops: CDR1 SGHRS, CDR2 YFSETQ. The J segment lost 6 bases and the V segment lost 4 bases, leaving 9 bases of the junction unmatched. The CDR3 sequence is CASSGLQGAFEQYF. The CDR3 bases are TGCGCCAGCAGCGGACTCCAGGGGGCCTTCGAGCAGTACTTC. Together with reference TRBV5-1 and TRBJ2-7, the CDR3 gives the full variable domain: KAGVTQTPRYLIKTRGQQVTLSCSPISGHRSVSWYQQTPGQGLQFLFEYFSETQRNKGNFPGRFSGRQFSNSRSEMNVSTLELGDSALYLCASSGLQGAFEQYFGPGTRLTVT.

The chain combines TRBV19 with TRBJ1-6; D uncertain. The CDR3 consists of 14 residues. CDR1 LNHDA and CDR2 SQIVND come from the germline V gene (reference sequence). Trimming took off 11 bases at V and 7 bases at J, with 18 bases between the two ends. This CDR3 is CACTQAGSNSPLHF. In DNA, the CDR3 is TGTGCCTGCACCCAAGCGGGATCCAATTCACCCCTCCACTTT.

As DNA, the CDR3 is TGTGCCAGCAGCGATAGCGGGGGGGGAGATACGCAGTATTTT. Residues: CASSDSGGGDTQYF. The chain carries TRBV11-3 and TRBJ2-3, with TRBD2 matching 11 bases. There are 14 residues in the CDR3. The germline gives CDR1 SGHNT, CDR2 YENEEA. The V and J ends lost 5 bases and 5 bases, in that order; junction bases with no gene match: 3. The entire variable domain, with the rest obtained from reference TRBV11-3 and TRBJ2-3, is as follows: EAGVVQSPRYKIIEKKQPVAFWCNPISGHNTLYWYLQNLGQGPELLIRYENEEAVDDSQLPKDRFSAERLKGVDSTLKIQPAELGDSAVYLCASSDSGGGDTQYFGPGTRLTVL.

Only a few counts were recorded for this clone. The CDR3 is CSVAAVGAADTQYF. The CDR3 nucleotides are TGCAGCGTTGCCGCAGTGGGGGCTGCAGATACGCAGTATTTT. The chain recombines TRBV29-1 with TRBJ2-3, with D tentatively TRBD1 (6 bases). Deletions cut 4 bases from V and 4 bases from J, with 15 bases between. CDR1 and CDR2 (germline): SQVTM, ANQGSEA. CDR3 length equals 14 residues.

The chain combines TRBV5-1 with TRBJ2-7, with D possibly being TRBD2 (6 bases). Germline values: CDR1 SGHRS, CDR2 YFSETQ. V was shortened by 0 bases and J by 6 bases, with 13 bases between the two germline ends. The CDR3 length is 14 residues. The CDR3 loop is CASSLGLGGVEQYF. The DNA of the CDR3 is TGCGCCAGCAGCTTGGGATTGGGGGGTGTCGAGCAGTACTTC. The whole variable domain, filled in from reference TRBV5-1 and TRBJ2-7, reads KAGVTQTPRYLIKTRGQQVTLSCSPISGHRSVSWYQQTPGQGLQFLFEYFSETQRNKGNFPGRFSGRQFSNSRSEMNVSTLELGDSALYLCASSLGLGGVEQYFGPGTRLTVT.

V and J are TRBV9 and TRBJ1-4; TRBD1 matches 7 bases. Losses at the gene ends were 4 bases for V and 3 bases for J; bases not matched to a gene: 6. Germline CDR1 SGDLS, CDR2 YYNGEE. This CDR3 is built from 15 residues. CDR3 sequence reads: CASSNTGAPNEKLFF. CDR3 coding DNA: TGTGCCAGCAGCAACACAGGGGCCCCTAATGAAAAACTGTTTTTT.

The genes are TRBV2 and TRBJ1-6; 7 bases line up with TRBD1. Germline CDR1 is SNHLY and CDR2 is FYNNEI. V lost 10 bases, J lost 3 bases, and 3 bases stayed unmatched. The CDR3 covers 13 residues. CDR3 loop: CAIGDSYNSPLHF. The DNA of the CDR3 is TGTGCCATCGGGGACAGCTATAATTCACCCCTCCACTTT.

The V and J genes are TRBV6-5 and TRBJ2-3; 8 nucleotides match TRBD2. The CDR3 covers 16 residues. V trimming: 0 bases; J trimming: 5 bases; junction bases outside the gene matches: 7. Germline V CDR1 and CDR2: MNHEY, SVGAGI. The CDR3 sequence is CASSYSIGGAGDTQYF. As DNA, the CDR3 is TGTGCCAGCAGTTACTCGATCGGGGGGGCCGGAGATACGCAGTATTTT.

Only a few counts were recorded for this clone. The chain recombines TRBV18 with TRBJ2-7, with D uncertain. Germline CDR1 and CDR2: KGHSH and LQKENI. This CDR3 region has 14 residues. V dropped 0 bases and J dropped 5 bases, with 11 bases sitting between them. This chain's CDR3 is CASSPPRALHEQYF. DNA for the CDR3: TGTGCCAGCTCACCACCGCGTGCGTTGCACGAGCAGTACTTC.

V and J are TRBV12-5 and TRBJ2-1; tentative D call: TRBD2 (6 bases). Trimming took 7 bases from V and 0 from J, leaving 13 bases between them. CDR3 length: 15 residues. Germline V CDR1 and CDR2: LGHNT, FRNRAP. Written as DNA, the CDR3 is TGTGCTAGTGTGGTCCTCGGGGGCTCCTACAATGAGCAGTTCTTC. Residues: CASVVLGGSYNEQFF. Using reference TRBV12-5 and TRBJ2-1 for the parts outside the CDR3, the full variable domain is DARVTQTPRHKVTEMGQEVTMRCQPILGHNTVFWYRQTMMQGLELLAYFRNRAPLDDSGMPKDRFSAEMPDATLATLKIQPSEPRDSAVYFCASVVLGGSYNEQFFGPGTRLTVL.

This sequence joins TRBV14 and TRBJ2-2; weak D call: TRBD1 (6 bases). V lost 5 bases and J lost 5, with 12 bases in between. The germline V gene has CDR1 SGHDN and CDR2 FVKESK. The CDR3 is made up of 14 amino acids. As DNA, the CDR3 is TGTGCCAGCAGCTTACAGGGATGGACCGGGGAGCTGTTTTTT. It yields the protein CASSLQGWTGELFF.

The chain uses TRBV7-3 and TRBJ2-3, with TRBD1 identical over 9 bases. The CDR3 extends over 14 amino acids. Per the germline V gene, CDR1 is SGHTA and CDR2 is FQGTGA. After removal of 3 bases from V and 5 bases from J, the junction contained 3 bases not matched to a gene. The CDR3 sequence is CASSLGQGGDTQYF. CDR3 DNA: TGTGCCAGCAGCTTGGGACAGGGAGGAGATACGCAGTATTTT.

This clone was seen more than once but under ten times. The V and J genes are TRBV2 and TRBJ2-1, with TRBD2 identical over 10 bases. Germline V gene lookup returns CDR1 SNHLY and CDR2 FYNNEI. The CDR3 covers 15 residues. V was clipped by 7 bases and J by 10 bases; unmatched bases: 13. The CDR3 DNA reads as TGTGCCAGCACTCAGGTGGGTCTAGCGGGAGACGAGCAGTTCTTC. Encoded protein: CASTQVGLAGDEQFF.

The chain joins TRBV18 to TRBJ1-3; D is possibly TRBD1 (6 bases). The ends were cut back, 0 bases at V and 6 bases at J, with 9 bases in the middle. The CDR3 extends over 14 amino acids. The V gene's germline CDR1 is KGHSH and CDR2 LQKENI. CDR3 protein: CASSPPNRENTIYF. For the CDR3, the DNA is TGTGCCAGCTCACCACCTAACAGGGAAAACACCATATATTTT. Based on the CDR3 plus reference TRBV18 and TRBJ1-3, the full variable domain is NAGVMQNPRHLVRRRGQEARLRCSPMKGHSHVYWYRQLPEEGLKFMVYLQKENIIDESGMPKERFSAEFPKEGPSILRIQQVVRGDSAAYFCASSPPNRENTIYFGEGSWLTVV.